These T cell receptor beta chains were read from a single sample in a study of blood T cell repertoires in COVID-19. Method: immunoSEQ multiplex PCR; TCRdb's copy keeps in-frame clones and lacks some. The sample lists 89,000 or so clones; approximately 85% were seen once. The material sequenced was peripheral blood. These receptors originate from a human donor in a cohort sampled during active COVID-19. CDR3s include the opening cysteine and the closing phenylalanine or tryptophan. D genes are given only for firm matches. Clone size appears in some rows only: once, few, many, or a class for an expanded clone.

TRBJ2-1,-,TRBV19,TRBD1,TGTGCCAGTAGTACACAGGGGGCTCAATACAATGAGCAGTTCTTC,CASSTQGAQYNEQFF
TRBJ1-5,-,TRBV5-6,-,TGTGCCAGCAGCCGAGGGCAGGGGTGGGGTCAGCCCCAGCATTTT,CASSRGQGWGQPQHF
TRBJ2-2,-,TRBV6-5,-,TGTGCCAGCAGTCCGGACTCCCCCGGGGAGCTGTTTTTT,CASSPDSPGELFF
TRBJ2-1,-,TRBV7-9,-,TGTGCCAGCAGCTTATACCAGGGCCCCTACAATGAGCAGTTCTTC,CASSLYQGPYNEQFF
TRBJ1-1,-,TRBV18,-,TGTGCCAGCTCACCAATAGGACAGCCTAACACTGAAGCTTTCTTT,CASSPIGQPNTEAFF
TRBJ1-6,-,TRBV19,TRBD1,TGTGCCAGTAGTACCCGGACAGGGGGGAATTCACCCCTCCACTTT,CASSTRTGGNSPLHF
TRBJ2-5,few,TRBV28,-,TGTGCCAGCAGCGCTTACAGGGCCTTGATAGGCCAAGAGACCCAGTACTTC,CASSAYRALIGQETQYF
TRBJ2-7,once,TRBV28,-,TGTGCCAGCAGTGCGCATACTAGGGCGCGGTACGAGCAGTACTTC,CASSAHTRARYEQYF
TRBJ1-1,-,TRBV6-5,-,TGTGCCAGCAGTTCTTACACTGAAGCTTTCTTT,CASSSYTEAFF
TRBJ2-1,-,TRBV5-4,TRBD2,TGTGCCAGCAGCTTTAAAAGCGGGAGCCCCCACGGGAATGAGCAGTTCTTC,CASSFKSGSPHGNEQFF
TRBJ1-3,-,TRBV4-3,TRBD1,TGCGCCAGCAGCCAAGACCCGACAGGGAGTGGAAACACCATATATTTT,CASSQDPTGSGNTIYF
TRBJ1-2,-,TRBV30,TRBD1,TGTGCCTGGAGTGCCGGGACAGGCGCCTATGGCTACACCTTC,CAWSAGTGAYGYTF
TRBJ1-1,-,TRBV25-1,-,TGTGCCAGCAGTCAAACGGGACATTTGAACACTGAAGCTTTCTTT,CASSQTGHLNTEAFF
TRBJ1-1,once,TRBV10-3,TRBD1,TGTGCCATCAGTGGGAGGACAGGTGTAAACACTGAAGCTTTCTTT,CAISGRTGVNTEAFF
TRBJ2-7,few,TRBV4-1,TRBD2,TGCGCCAGCAGCCAAGATAGAAGCGGGGGATCTTACGAGCAGTACTTC,CASSQDRSGGSYEQYF
TRBJ1-6,-,TRBV4-1,TRBD1,TGCGCCAGCAGCCAAGAGGACAGGGATGGTTCACCCCTCCACTTT,CASSQEDRDGSPLHF
TRBJ2-7,-,TRBV5-6,TRBD1,TGTGCCAGCAGCTGGACAGGGGGATCCTACGAGCAGTACTTC,CASSWTGGSYEQYF
TRBJ2-7,-,TRBV12-1,-,TGTGCCAGCAGCTTTGCGCTCCTGCTGGGGGCCAACGAGCAGTACTTC,CASSFALLLGANEQYF
TRBJ2-7,-,TRBV28,-,TGTGCCAGCAGTTTAGTAATCCGTAGCGAGCAGTACTTC,CASSLVIRSEQYF
TRBJ2-3,few,TRBV24-1,TRBD2,TGTGCCACCAGTGATTCTCGGGGGGGTTCAGATACGCAGTATTTT,CATSDSRGGSDTQYF
TRBJ2-1,-,TRBV2,-,TGTGCCAGCAGTTTGGACTCTTACAATGAGCAGTTCTTC,CASSLDSYNEQFF
TRBJ2-1,-,TRBV4-3,-,TGCGCCAGCAGCCACGGACAGATTGCTGAGCAGTTCTTC,CASSHGQIAEQFF
TRBJ2-2,-,TRBV18,-,TGTGCCAGCCCACCGTCAGGGAAGAACACCGGGGAGCTGTTTTTT,CASPPSGKNTGELFF
TRBJ1-1,-,TRBV7-9,TRBD1,TGTGCCAGCAGCGGAAGAGGCAGGGGGCAAGGGGAATATGGCACTGAAGCTTTCTTT,CASSGRGRGQGEYGTEAFF
TRBJ1-4,-,TRBV5-1,-,TGCGCCAGCAGCTCTTCCGTTGATGAAAAACTGTTTTTT,CASSSSVDEKLFF
TRBJ2-1,-,TRBV6-5,-,TGTGCCAGCAGTTCCCAGGGGAACAATGAGCAGTTCTTC,CASSSQGNNEQFF
TRBJ2-1,-,TRBV30,-,TGTGCCGGTACCCCCCGGGACTCGAGAAGAAGGAGCTCCTACAATGAGCAGTTCTTC,CAGTPRDSRRRSSYNEQFF
TRBJ2-7,-,TRBV7-9,TRBD2,TGTGCCAGCTCCGGGACTAGCGGGACCTACTCCTACGAGCAGTACTTC,CASSGTSGTYSYEQYF
TRBJ2-3,once,TRBV2,-,TGTGCCAGCAGGCAGGGGAGCTCCACAGATACGCAGTATTTT,CASRQGSSTDTQYF
TRBJ2-1,-,TRBV19,TRBD2,TGTGCCAGTAGTGAGCGGGGATCCCCGACCTACAATGAGCAGTTCTTC,CASSERGSPTYNEQFF
TRBJ2-3,-,TRBV28,-,TGTGCCAGCAGTTCCCCCCTGAGGATTGGCACAGATACGCAGTATTTT,CASSSPLRIGTDTQYF
TRBJ2-7,-,TRBV20-1,-,TGCAGTGCTAGTAAGGTCGCAGGGGTAAATTACGAGCAGTACTTC,CSASKVAGVNYEQYF
TRBJ2-7,-,TRBV6-5,-,TGTGCCAGCAGTCGAGAGGGCCGTCAATCCTACGAGCAGTACTTC,CASSREGRQSYEQYF
TRBJ2-7,few,TRBV29-1,TRBD1,TGCAGCGTTGAAGTGGCAGGGGGCTACGAGCAGTACTTC,CSVEVAGGYEQYF
TRBJ2-5,-,TRBV5-1,TRBD1,TGCGCCAGCCTACTAAGGCCAGGGGGTATAGGAGAGACCCAGTACTTC,CASLLRPGGIGETQYF
TRBJ2-5,-,TRBV14,TRBD2,TGTGCCAGCAGCCAACTTTTGCGGGGGGCCACCCGGACAGAGACCCAGTACTTC,CASSQLLRGATRTETQYF
TRBJ2-5,-,TRBV19,TRBD2,TGTGCCAGTAGTATCGGACTAGCGGGGGGGGGAGAGACCCAGTACTTC,CASSIGLAGGGETQYF
TRBJ2-7,-,TRBV10-3,-,TGTGCCATCAGTGTGGCAGGGGGGACCGACGAGCAGTACTTC,CAISVAGGTDEQYF
TRBJ2-3,-,TRBV25-1,TRBD1,TGTGCCAGCAGTGAATCAGGGACAGGGGGTTTCACAGATACGCAGTATTTT,CASSESGTGGFTDTQYF
TRBJ1-3,-,TRBV7-2,-,TGTGCCAGCAGCTTAGCAGGGGGGGCTTCCCTGGTGGGAAACACCATATATTTT,CASSLAGGASLVGNTIYF
TRBJ2-7,few,TRBV27,-,TGTGCCAGCAGTGTGACAGGAATTAACGAGCAGTACTTC,CASSVTGINEQYF